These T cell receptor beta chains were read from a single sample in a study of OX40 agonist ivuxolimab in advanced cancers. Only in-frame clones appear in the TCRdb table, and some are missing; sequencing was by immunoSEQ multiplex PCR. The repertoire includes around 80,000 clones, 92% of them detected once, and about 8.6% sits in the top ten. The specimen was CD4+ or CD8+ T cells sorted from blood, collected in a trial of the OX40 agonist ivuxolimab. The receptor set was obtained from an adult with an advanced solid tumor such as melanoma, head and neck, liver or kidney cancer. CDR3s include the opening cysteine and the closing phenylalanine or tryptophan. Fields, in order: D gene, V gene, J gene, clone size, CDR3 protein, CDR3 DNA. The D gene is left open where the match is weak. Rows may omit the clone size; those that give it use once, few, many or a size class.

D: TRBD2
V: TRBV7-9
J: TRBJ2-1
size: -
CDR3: CASSSWLAGNYNEQFF
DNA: TGTGCCAGCAGCTCCTGGCTAGCGGGGAACTACAATGAGCAGTTCTTC

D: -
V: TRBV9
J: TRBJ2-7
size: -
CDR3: CASSVPPEGSPYEQYF
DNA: TGTGCCAGCAGCGTCCCCCCTGAGGGGTCCCCCTACGAGCAGTACTTC

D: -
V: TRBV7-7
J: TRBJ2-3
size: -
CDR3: CASSLGSSADTQYF
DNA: TGTGCCAGCAGCTTAGGTAGCTCCGCAGATACGCAGTATTTT

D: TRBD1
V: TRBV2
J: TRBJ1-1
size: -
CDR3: CASTLTGGTEAFF
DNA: TGTGCCAGCACCTTAACAGGGGGTACTGAAGCTTTCTTT

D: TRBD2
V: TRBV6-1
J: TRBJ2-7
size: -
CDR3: CASGGWGGNYEQYF
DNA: TGTGCCAGCGGCGGATGGGGGGGGAACTACGAGCAGTACTTC

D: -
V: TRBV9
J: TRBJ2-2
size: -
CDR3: CASSPPLTGELFF
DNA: TGTGCCAGCAGCCCACCACTCACCGGGGAGCTGTTTTTT

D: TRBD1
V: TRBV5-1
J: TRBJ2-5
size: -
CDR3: CASSPFGIGQGARETQYF
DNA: TGCGCCAGCAGCCCATTTGGAATCGGACAGGGAGCTCGGGAGACCCAGTACTTC

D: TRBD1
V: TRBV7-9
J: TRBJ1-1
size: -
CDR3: CASSLSGGTEAFF
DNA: TGTGCCAGCAGCTTATCAGGGGGCACTGAAGCTTTCTTT

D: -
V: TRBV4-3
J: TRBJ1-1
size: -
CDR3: CASSQDRGGNTEAFF
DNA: TGCGCCAGCAGCCAAGATCGGGGCGGGAACACTGAAGCTTTCTTT

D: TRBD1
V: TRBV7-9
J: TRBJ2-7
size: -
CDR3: CASSSGQETPYEQYF
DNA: TGTGCCAGCAGCTCGGGACAGGAAACCCCCTACGAGCAGTACTTC

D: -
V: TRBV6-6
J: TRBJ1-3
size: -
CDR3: CASRGNTIYF
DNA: TGTGCCAGCCGGGGAAACACCATATATTTT

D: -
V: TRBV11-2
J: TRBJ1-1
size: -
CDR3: CASSLGVHTEAFF
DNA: TGTGCCAGCAGCTTGGGGGTGCACACTGAAGCTTTCTTT

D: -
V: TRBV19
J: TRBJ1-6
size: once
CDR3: CACSPGTDNSPLHF
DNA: TGTGCCTGTTCCCCCGGGACGGATAATTCACCCCTCCACTTT

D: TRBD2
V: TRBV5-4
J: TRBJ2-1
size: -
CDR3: CASSLLAGGPNEQFF
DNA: TGTGCCAGCAGCCTCCTAGCGGGGGGGCCCAATGAGCAGTTCTTC

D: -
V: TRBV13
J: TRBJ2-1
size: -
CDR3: CASTVGNEQFF
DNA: TGTGCCAGCACGGTGGGCAATGAGCAGTTCTTC

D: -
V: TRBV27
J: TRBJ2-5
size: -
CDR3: CASSPPPGRAGETQYF
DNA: TGTGCCAGCAGTCCACCCCCAGGCAGGGCGGGAGAGACCCAGTACTTC

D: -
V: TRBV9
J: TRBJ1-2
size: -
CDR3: CASSAFNGYTF
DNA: TGTGCCAGCAGCGCCTTTAATGGCTACACCTTC

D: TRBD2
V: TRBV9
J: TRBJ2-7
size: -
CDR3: CASSVGWEGGDEQYF
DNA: TGTGCCAGCAGCGTAGGCTGGGAGGGAGGAGACGAGCAGTACTTC

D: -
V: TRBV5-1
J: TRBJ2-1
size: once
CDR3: CASSVSPSSYNEQFF
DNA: TGCGCCAGCAGTGTATCCCCGAGCTCCTACAATGAGCAGTTCTTC

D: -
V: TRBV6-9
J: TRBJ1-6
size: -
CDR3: CASSYGQGNSPLHF
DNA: TGTGCCAGCAGTTACGGTCAGGGAAATTCACCCCTCCACTTT

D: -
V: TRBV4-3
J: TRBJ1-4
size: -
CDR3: CASSPRGSEKLFF
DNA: TGCGCCAGCAGCCCCCGGGGGTCTGAAAAACTGTTTTTT

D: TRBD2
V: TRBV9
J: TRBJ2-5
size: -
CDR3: CASSVGTSGGGETQYF
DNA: TGTGCCAGCAGCGTAGGGACTAGCGGGGGAGGAGAGACCCAGTACTTC

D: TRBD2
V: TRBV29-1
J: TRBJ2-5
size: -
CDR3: CSAAGLAGGIWETQYF
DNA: TGCAGCGCCGCAGGACTAGCGGGGGGGATCTGGGAGACCCAGTACTTC

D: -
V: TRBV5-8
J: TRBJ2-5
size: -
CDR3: CASSSTSGWETQYF
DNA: TGTGCCAGCAGTTCAACCTCTGGATGGGAGACCCAGTACTTC

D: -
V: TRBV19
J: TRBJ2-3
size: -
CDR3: CASSYGVITDTQYF
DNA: TGTGCCAGCTCCTATGGGGTTATAACAGATACGCAGTATTTT

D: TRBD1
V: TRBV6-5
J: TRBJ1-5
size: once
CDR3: CASSYSRGKGQPQHF
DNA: TGTGCCAGCAGTTATTCCAGGGGGAAGGGTCAGCCCCAGCATTTT

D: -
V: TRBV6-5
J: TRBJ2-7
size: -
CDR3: CASSYVGADEQYF
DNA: TGTGCCAGCAGTTACGTAGGGGCCGACGAGCAGTACTTC

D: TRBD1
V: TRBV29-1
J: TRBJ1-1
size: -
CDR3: CSVPEGAAWNTEAFF
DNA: TGCAGCGTGCCGGAGGGGGCAGCTTGGAACACTGAAGCTTTCTTT

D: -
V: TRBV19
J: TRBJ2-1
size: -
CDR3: CASSTALYNEQFF
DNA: TGTGCCAGTAGTACGGCCCTCTACAATGAGCAGTTCTTC

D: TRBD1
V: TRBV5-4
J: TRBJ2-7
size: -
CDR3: CASSSGQTPYEQYF
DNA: TGTGCCAGCAGCTCGGGACAGACCCCCTACGAGCAGTACTTC

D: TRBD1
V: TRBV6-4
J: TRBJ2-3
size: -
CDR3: CASSGGQGDTQYF
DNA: TGTGCCAGCAGTGGCGGACAGGGGGATACGCAGTATTTT

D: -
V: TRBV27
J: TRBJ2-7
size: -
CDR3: CASSFGGSYEQYF
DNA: TGTGCCAGCAGTTTTGGGGGTAGCTACGAGCAGTACTTC

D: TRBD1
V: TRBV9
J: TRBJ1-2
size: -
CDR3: CASSSTTGGTNYGYTF
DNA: TGTGCCAGCAGCTCAACTACAGGGGGAACTAACTATGGCTACACCTTC

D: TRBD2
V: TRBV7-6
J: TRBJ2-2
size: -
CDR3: CASSFLAGEVTGELFF
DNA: TGTGCCAGCAGCTTTCTAGCGGGGGAGGTGACCGGGGAGCTGTTTTTT

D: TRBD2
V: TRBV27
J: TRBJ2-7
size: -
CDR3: CASSLRGGDYEQYF
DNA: TGTGCCAGCAGTTTAAGGGGAGGGGACTACGAGCAGTACTTC

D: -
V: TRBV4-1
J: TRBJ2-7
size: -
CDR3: CASSQDPARGYEQYF
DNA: TGCGCCAGCAGCCAAGATCCGGCCAGGGGATACGAGCAGTACTTC

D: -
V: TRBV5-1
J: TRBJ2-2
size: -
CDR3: CASSFRVINTGELFF
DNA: TGCGCCAGCAGCTTCAGAGTCATAAACACCGGGGAGCTGTTTTTT

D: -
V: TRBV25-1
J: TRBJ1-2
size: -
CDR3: CASSDPGPNYGYTF
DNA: TGTGCCAGCAGTGATCCAGGGCCTAACTATGGCTACACCTTC

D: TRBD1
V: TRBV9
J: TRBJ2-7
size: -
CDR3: CASSVGGQGSYEQYF
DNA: TGTGCCAGCAGCGTAGGTGGACAGGGGTCCTACGAGCAGTACTTC

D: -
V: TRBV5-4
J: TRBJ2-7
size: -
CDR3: CASSYYGGPYEQYF
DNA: TGTGCCAGCAGCTACTATGGGGGGCCGTACGAGCAGTACTTC

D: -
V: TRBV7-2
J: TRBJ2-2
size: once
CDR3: CASSLYRTTGELFF
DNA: TGTGCCAGCAGCTTGTACCGAACCACCGGGGAGCTGTTTTTT

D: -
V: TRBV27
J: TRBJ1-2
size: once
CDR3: CASSTGQNYGYTF
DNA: TGTGCCAGCAGTACCGGACAGAACTATGGCTACACCTTC

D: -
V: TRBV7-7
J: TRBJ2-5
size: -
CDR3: CASSSYGQGETQYF
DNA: TGTGCCAGCAGCTCATATGGGCAGGGAGAGACCCAGTACTTC

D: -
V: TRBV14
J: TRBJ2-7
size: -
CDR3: CASSSRRSVVYEQYF
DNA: TGTGCCAGCAGCTCCCGTCGCAGCGTAGTATACGAGCAGTACTTC

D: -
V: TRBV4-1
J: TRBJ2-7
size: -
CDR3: CASSQEARPGVVEQYF
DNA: TGCGCCAGCAGCCAAGAGGCGAGACCAGGGGTCGTCGAGCAGTACTTC

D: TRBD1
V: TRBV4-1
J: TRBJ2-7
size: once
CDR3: CASSHRQGYEQYF
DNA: TGCGCCAGCAGCCATCGACAGGGTTACGAGCAGTACTTC

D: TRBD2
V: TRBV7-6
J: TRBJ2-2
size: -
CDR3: CASSYRDYNTGELFF
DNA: TGTGCCAGCAGCTACCGGGACTACAACACCGGGGAGCTGTTTTTT

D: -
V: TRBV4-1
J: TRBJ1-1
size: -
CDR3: CASSQTQVGTEAFF
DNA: TGCGCCAGCAGCCAAACACAGGTCGGCACTGAAGCTTTCTTT

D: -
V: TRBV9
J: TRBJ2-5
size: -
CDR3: CASSVDSQETQYF
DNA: TGTGCCAGCAGCGTAGATAGCCAAGAGACCCAGTACTTC